The clone carrying this T cell receptor (beta chain) was recorded many times. This record comes from a study of blood T cell repertoires in COVID-19. Germline V gene data show CDR1 as DFQATT and CDR2 as SNEGSKA (reference sequence). The CDR3 covers 11 residues. V was cut by 3 bases and J by 10 bases, with 10 bases left in between. The table came from immunoSEQ multiplex PCR; TCRdb's copy has only in-frame clones and leaves some out. This sample has around 64,000 clones, with just over 70% found just once. This chain links TRBV20-1 with TRBJ2-1; a weak D match, TRBD1 (5 bases). What was sequenced was PBMCs or T cells enriched from blood (not recorded which). The TCR originated in a woman aged 55 to 70 who had been exposed to COVID-19. CDR3: CSASARGEQFF. As DNA, the CDR3 is TGCAGTGCTAGTGCAAGGGGAGAGCAGTTCTTC.